Shown below are 15 T cell receptor beta chains from a single sample sequenced in a study of CD8 T cells in Susac syndrome. With random hexamers, roughly 0.45 to 1 ug RNA was reverse transcribed. TCRdb re-called the immunoSEQ multiplex PCR reads through MiXCR, storing one row per CDR3 protein. The sample carries more than 100,000 distinct CDR3 sequences, over 90% recorded once. Sequenced: CD4+ T cells from PBMCs. The receptor source for this set is a human donor with Susac syndrome.

This clonotype was recorded a few times. The chain is built from TRBV7-2 and TRBJ1-2, with unresolved D. V was pared by 0 bases and J by 6 bases, with 14 bases between. Germline V lookup: CDR1 SGHTA, CDR2 FQGNSA. The CDR3 is 15 amino acids. The CDR3 DNA sequence: TGTGCCAGCAGCTTAGCGTGGGGAGGAATAGATGGCTACACCTTC. It specifies CASSLAWGGIDGYTF.

The chain is built from TRBV11-1 and TRBJ2-1; 10 bases line up with TRBD2. Germline values: CDR1 SGHAT, CDR2 FQDESV (reference sequence). The CDR3 spans 16 residues. The junction had 6 bases not matched to a gene; V was cut back by 3 bases and J by 4 bases. CDR3 amino acids: CASSFSSGSIYNEQFF. The CDR3 DNA is TGTGCCAGCAGCTTCTCTAGCGGGAGTATTTACAATGAGCAGTTCTTC.

The chain links TRBV5-6 to TRBJ2-7; 11 bases agree with TRBD2. Per the germline V gene, CDR1 is SGHDT and CDR2 is YYEEEE. Trimming cost V 1 base and J 3 bases; bases outside gene matches: 9. The CDR3 consists of 17 residues. The DNA for the CDR3 is TGTGCCAGCAGCTTGAGGACTAGCGGGCTCCCGAACTACGAGCAGTACTTC. This codes for CASSLRTSGLPNYEQYF.

The V gene is TRBV30, the J gene TRBJ1-2, with D uncertain. This CDR3 region has 13 residues. Per the germline V gene, CDR1 is GTSNPN and CDR2 is SVGIG (reference sequence). V lost 1 base to trimming and J lost 4 bases, with 10 bases between them. CDR3 nucleotides: TGTGCCTGGAGTGGACGCCTACGCTATGGCTACACCTTC. Residues: CAWSGRLRYGYTF.

This chain joins TRBV5-6 and TRBJ2-7, with D possibly TRBD2 on 5 matching bases. Germline V gene data show CDR1 as SGHDT and CDR2 as YYEEEE. The CDR3 totals 15 residues. Trimming stripped 4 bases from V and 4 bases from J, with 18 bases between. Here the CDR3 DNA reads TGTGCCAGCAGCCTTCCAGACTTGGGAGTGTACGAGCAGTACTTC. Protein product: CASSLPDLGVYEQYF. The whole variable domain, filled in from reference TRBV5-6 and TRBJ2-7, reads DAGVTQSPTHLIKTRGQQVTLRCSPKSGHDTVSWYQQALGQGPQFIFQYYEEEERQRGNFPDRFSGHQFPNYSSELNVNALLLGDSALYLCASSLPDLGVYEQYFGPGTRLTVT.

This rearrangement joins TRBV3-1 to TRBJ2-7; D may be TRBD1 (6 bases). The CDR3 spans 13 residues. Trimming removed 4 bases from V and 11 bases from J, with 18 bases in between. The V gene's germline CDR1 is LGHDT and CDR2 YNNKEL (reference sequence). CDR3 sequence reads: CASSPRGEAGEYF. The DNA of the CDR3 is TGTGCCAGCAGCCCGAGGGGAGAGGCAGGGGAGTACTTC.

The chain employs TRBV28 and TRBJ1-2; D may be TRBD1 (5 bases). The germline gives CDR1 MDHEN, CDR2 SYDVKM. The CDR3 extends over 14 amino acids. The germline V and J ends were trimmed by 2 bases and 4 bases, with 11 bases remaining between them. CDR3 residues: CASSLGGTLYGYTF. In DNA, the CDR3 is TGTGCCAGCAGTTTAGGCGGGACCCTCTATGGCTACACCTTC.

This chain links TRBV7-9 with TRBJ2-1; D might be TRBD1 (7 bases). V was pared by 10 bases and J by 8 bases, with 15 bases between. The germline CDR1 and CDR2 sequences are SEHNR and FQNEAQ (reference sequence). CDR3 length: 12 residues. The chain's CDR3 is CATQGDWDEQFF. The DNA of the CDR3 is TGTGCCACCCAGGGGGACTGGGATGAGCAGTTCTTC.

The rearrangement uses TRBV18 and TRBJ2-6; 7 bases align to TRBD1. The V gene end was trimmed by 3 bases and the J gene end by 0 bases; junction bases not matched to a gene: 5. CDR3 size: 17 residues. Germline V lookup: CDR1 KGHSH, CDR2 LQKENI. In DNA form, the CDR3 reads TGTGCCAGCTCACCCGGGACAGTGACCTCTGGGGCCAACGTCCTGACTTTC. It codes for CASSPGTVTSGANVLTF.

The V and J genes are TRBV6-5 and TRBJ2-1, with 7 bases that match TRBD2. V gave up 6 bases and J gave up 0 bases; unmatched junction bases: 5. The CDR3 spans 15 residues. CDR1 and CDR2 (germline): MNHEY, SVGAGI. The CDR3 spells CASRKLASSYNEQFF. The CDR3 DNA reads TGTGCCAGCAGGAAACTAGCGAGCTCCTACAATGAGCAGTTCTTC.

The chain has TRBV15 and TRBJ2-3, with D perhaps TRBD1 (5 bases). Germline-derived CDR1 and CDR2 are LNHNV and YYDKDF (reference sequence). V was pared by 11 bases and J by 3 bases, with 15 bases between. The CDR3 extends over 13 amino acids. This chain's CDR3 is CAAAQGATDTQYF. The CDR3 nucleotides read TGTGCCGCTGCCCAGGGTGCGACAGATACGCAGTATTTT.

V usage is TRBV30 and J usage is TRBJ2-5; no clear D. The germline V and J ends were trimmed by 0 bases and 0 bases, with 11 bases remaining between them. The CDR3 totals 15 residues. Germline V gene lookup returns CDR1 GTSNPN and CDR2 SVGIG (reference sequence). CDR3 nucleotides: TGTGCCTGGAGTGTACTGTCGGCGCACCAAGAGACCCAGTACTTC. Its protein product is CAWSVLSAHQETQYF.

The V gene is TRBV4-1, the J gene TRBJ2-7; 8 bases are shared with TRBD1. This CDR3 comprises 15 residues. Trimming at V came to 4 bases and at J to 3 bases, leaving 8 bases not matched to a gene. CDR1 and CDR2 (germline): MGHRA, YSYEKL. DNA of the CDR3: TGCGCCAGCAGCCCAACCGCAACAGGGGGCTACGAGCAGTACTTC. This gives the protein CASSPTATGGYEQYF.

The chain couples TRBV5-1 to TRBJ2-3, with TRBD2 matching 8 bases. The CDR3 is 15 amino acids. Trimming cost V 5 bases and J 1 base; bases outside gene matches: 6. Germline assignment: CDR1 SGHRS and CDR2 YFSETQ. The CDR3 coding sequence is TGCGCCAGCAGTGAAAGAGCGGGGGGCACAGATACGCAGTATTTT. Protein product: CASSERAGGTDTQYF.

V and J are TRBV6-1 and TRBJ2-5, with TRBD2 identical over 12 bases. The CDR3 contains 16 residues. Germline V gene lookup returns CDR1 MNHNS and CDR2 SASEGT. J was trimmed by 2 bases and V by 10 bases; bases with no gene match: 11. CDR3 residues: CATGTRTSGIQETQYF. CDR3 coding DNA: TGTGCCACCGGGACCCGGACTAGCGGGATTCAAGAGACCCAGTACTTC.